The 16 T cell receptor beta chains below come from one sample, sequenced in a study of shared clonotypes between healthy human individuals. Sequencing was performed with immunoSEQ multiplex PCR; in TCRdb, only in-frame clones are kept and a portion is missing. The profile shows around 2.5 million clones, approximately 94% of them singletons. The sequencing input was naive CD4+ T cells from PBMCs. The subset is: CD45RA+ positively selected. These receptors all stem from a man younger than 35 in good health. Some clones in this sample may be carry-over from other donors' samples.

This chain joins TRBV5-8 and TRBJ1-5; 9 bases are shared with TRBD1. The germline CDR1 and CDR2 sequences are SGHTS and YDEGEE. CDR3 length equals 12 residues. V lost 4 bases and J lost 11; bases outside the gene matches: 4. DNA of the CDR3: TGTGCCAGCAGCAGAGACAGGGGGACCCAGCATTTT. This translates into CASSRDRGTQHF. The full variable domain, its missing parts supplied by reference TRBV5-8 and TRBJ1-5, is EAGVTQSPTHLIKTRGQQATLRCSPISGHTSVYWYQQALGLGLQFLLWYDEGEERNRGNFPPRFSGRQFPNYSSELNVNALELEDSALYLCASSRDRGTQHFGDGTRLSIL.

In this sample, this clone turned up a few times. The chain links TRBV7-9 to TRBJ1-1, with a possible D match to TRBD1 (6 bases). Germline V gives CDR1 SEHNR, CDR2 FQNEAQ (reference sequence). There are 13 residues in the CDR3. V lost 0 bases to trimming and J lost 12 bases, with 14 bases between them. The CDR3 is CASSLARGGLTFF. CDR3 DNA sequence: TGTGCCAGCAGCTTAGCGCGAGGGGGATTGACTTTCTTT.

The chain uses TRBV4-1 and TRBJ1-4, with 7 nucleotides matching TRBD1. V trimming: 1 base; J trimming: 2 bases; junction bases outside the gene matches: 10. Germline lookup yields CDR1 MGHRA and CDR2 YSYEKL. This CDR3 contains 18 residues. In nucleotides, the CDR3 is TGCGCCAGCAGCCAAGCGCTCCTTGACAGGGCGACTAATGAAAAACTGTTTTTT. Protein product: CASSQALLDRATNEKLFF.

The chain has TRBV6-4 and TRBJ2-7, with TRBD2 matching 14 bases. The CDR3 length is 16 residues. Germline V lookup: CDR1 MRHNA, CDR2 SNTAGT. The V segment lost 2 bases and the J segment 2 bases; nucleotides outside the gene matches: 2. The CDR3 loop is CASSDRTSGRTYEQYF. The CDR3 nucleotides read TGTGCCAGCAGTGACAGGACTAGCGGGAGGACCTACGAGCAGTACTTC.

This CDR3 reads CASSYTANYGYTF. The CDR3 nucleotides read TGTGCCAGCAGTTACACAGCTAACTATGGCTACACCTTC. This chain links TRBV27 with TRBJ1-2, with no clear D. The CDR3 is made up of 13 amino acids. Germline values: CDR1 MNHEY, CDR2 SMNVEV (reference sequence). Trimming stripped 4 bases from V and 0 bases from J, with 6 bases between.

J is TRBJ1-1 and V is TRBV14; maybe TRBD1 (6 bases). Deletions cut 4 bases from V and 1 base from J, with 19 bases between. This CDR3 comprises 17 residues. The germline V gene encodes CDR1 SGHDN and CDR2 FVKESK. Here the CDR3 reads CASSLITPTGKNTEAFF. In nucleotides, the CDR3 is TGTGCCAGCAGCCTCATAACCCCGACAGGCAAGAACACTGAAGCTTTCTTT.

The rearrangement joins TRBV11-3 to TRBJ2-3, with D unresolved. V was cut by 0 bases and J by 1 base, with 5 bases left in between. Germline lookup yields CDR1 SGHNT and CDR2 YENEEA. This CDR3 contains 14 residues. DNA of the CDR3: TGTGCCAGCAGCTTAGATCTAGGCACAGATACGCAGTATTTT. It specifies CASSLDLGTDTQYF. Based on the CDR3 plus reference TRBV11-3 and TRBJ2-3, the full variable domain is EAGVVQSPRYKIIEKKQPVAFWCNPISGHNTLYWYLQNLGQGPELLIRYENEEAVDDSQLPKDRFSAERLKGVDSTLKIQPAELGDSAVYLCASSLDLGTDTQYFGPGTRLTVL.

The J gene is TRBJ2-3, the V gene TRBV5-1, with 7 bases identical to TRBD2. This CDR3 has 15 residues. Germline values: CDR1 SGHRS, CDR2 YFSETQ. The V and J ends lost 3 bases and 0 bases, in that order; junction bases with no gene match: 4. The CDR3, as DNA: TGCGCCAGCAGCTACCCTAGCGGTAGCACAGATACGCAGTATTTT. It yields the protein CASSYPSGSTDTQYF.

The chain uses TRBV27 and TRBJ1-1, with 9 bases lining up with TRBD1. J lost 4 bases, V lost 0 bases, and 6 bases had no gene match. This CDR3 comprises 16 residues. Looked up from germline, CDR1 is MNHEY and CDR2 is SMNVEV (reference sequence). The DNA for the CDR3 is TGTGCCAGCAGTTTATCGGGGACAGGGAGGGTCACTGAAGCTTTCTTT. Translated: CASSLSGTGRVTEAFF.

V gene TRBV7-3 combines with J gene TRBJ2-1, with 10 positions matching TRBD2. Looked up from germline, CDR1 is SGHTA and CDR2 is FQGTGA. CDR3 length: 15 residues. J gave up 5 bases and V 4 bases, and 5 bases lay outside the gene matches. The CDR3 DNA is TGTGCCAGCAGCTCGGGACTAGCGACAAACAATGAGCAGTTCTTC. It encodes CASSSGLATNNEQFF.

Only one count was recorded for this clone. The genes are TRBV4-2 and TRBJ2-1; no clear D. CDR3 length: 16 residues. Germline CDR1 and CDR2: LGHNA and YNFKEQ. The V end lost 4 bases, the J end lost 0 bases, and 13 bases lay between the germline ends. The CDR3 region has the DNA TGTGCCAGCAGCCTGACTCCCACGAGCTCCTACAATGAGCAGTTCTTC. Protein: CASSLTPTSSYNEQFF.

The sample holds one count of this clone. The chain employs TRBV19 and TRBJ2-1; D tentatively fits TRBD1 or TRBD2 (6 bases each). Germline V gives CDR1 LNHDA, CDR2 SQIVND (reference sequence). The CDR3 runs 13 residues. The V and J ends lost 4 bases and 12 bases respectively, with 16 bases between them. CDR3 in amino acids: CASSTRLEGGQFF. Written as DNA, the CDR3 is TGTGCCAGTAGTACACGACTAGAGGGGGGGCAGTTCTTC.

The genes are TRBV2 and TRBJ2-7; unclear D gene. Germline CDR1 and CDR2: SNHLY and FYNNEI. This CDR3 contains 14 residues. V shed 8 bases and J shed 6 bases, with 20 bases lying between them. CDR3 residues: CASRKDQGLREQYF. CDR3 nucleotides: TGTGCCAGCCGAAAGGACCAAGGTTTACGCGAGCAGTACTTC.

This clone is a singleton in its sample. V usage is TRBV9 and J usage is TRBJ2-7; D might be TRBD1 or TRBD2, each matching 6 bases. The CDR3 consists of 18 residues. The V end lost 4 bases, the J end lost 0 bases, and 23 bases lay between the germline ends. Germline CDR1 SGDLS, CDR2 YYNGEE. DNA for the CDR3: TGTGCCAGCAGCCCCGCCGGAGGGGGAACTCCTAGCTCCTACGAGCAGTACTTC. The encoded protein is CASSPAGGGTPSSYEQYF.

This clone appeared once. The chain has TRBV6-5 and TRBJ2-3; TRBD1 aligns across 10 bases. The CDR3 runs to 14 residues. Germline V gene lookup returns CDR1 MNHEY and CDR2 SVGAGI. V lost 10 bases to trimming and J lost 4 bases; unmatched junction nucleotides: 8. CDR3 DNA sequence: TGTGCCACTCAAGACAGGGGGCGTGCAGATACGCAGTATTTT. Encoded protein: CATQDRGRADTQYF.

The chain is built from TRBV5-1 and TRBJ1-5; 9 bases agree with TRBD1. This CDR3 spans 17 amino acids. Per germline, CDR1 SGHRS and CDR2 YFSETQ. Losses at the gene ends were 4 bases for V and 0 bases for J; bases not matched to a gene: 8. The CDR3 coding sequence is TGCGCCAGCAGCGAGGGACAGGGTGGGGTTAGCAATCAGCCCCAGCATTTT. It is translated as CASSEGQGGVSNQPQHF.